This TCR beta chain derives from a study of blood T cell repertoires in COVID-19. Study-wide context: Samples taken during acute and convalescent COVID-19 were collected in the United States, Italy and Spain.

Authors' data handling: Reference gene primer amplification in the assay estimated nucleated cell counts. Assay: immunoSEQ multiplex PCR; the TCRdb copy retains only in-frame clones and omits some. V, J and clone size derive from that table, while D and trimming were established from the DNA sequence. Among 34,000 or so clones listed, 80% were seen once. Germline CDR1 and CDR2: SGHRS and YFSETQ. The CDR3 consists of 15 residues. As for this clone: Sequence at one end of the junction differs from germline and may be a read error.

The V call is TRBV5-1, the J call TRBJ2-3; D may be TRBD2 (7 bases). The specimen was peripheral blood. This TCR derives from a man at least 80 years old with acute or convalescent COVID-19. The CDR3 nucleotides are TGCGCCCGCAGCTTGGGGGCGGGGGGCACAGATACGCAGTATTTT. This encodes CARSLGAGGTDTQYF.